Given below is one T cell receptor beta chain in context. This sample is part of a study of T cell changes during pregnancy in multiple sclerosis. Profiling relied on immunoSEQ multiplex PCR, and the TCRdb table lists in-frame clones only, not all of them. Among around 65,000 clones listed, 92% were seen once. Trimming shortened V by 7 bases and J by 8 bases, and 15 bases separated the two germline ends. This CDR3 region has 14 residues. Germline-derived CDR1 and CDR2 are ENHRY and SYGVKD. The chain is built from TRBV10-3 and TRBJ1-6, with D possibly matching TRBD1 (6 bases). Material: peripheral blood, obtained in the second trimester of pregnancy. This TCR was recovered from a female donor in good health, enrolled as a control in a pregnancy study. DNA for the CDR3: TGTGCCATCACCGAGGGGGAAGAATATTCACCCCTCCACTTT. It codes for CAITEGEEYSPLHF.